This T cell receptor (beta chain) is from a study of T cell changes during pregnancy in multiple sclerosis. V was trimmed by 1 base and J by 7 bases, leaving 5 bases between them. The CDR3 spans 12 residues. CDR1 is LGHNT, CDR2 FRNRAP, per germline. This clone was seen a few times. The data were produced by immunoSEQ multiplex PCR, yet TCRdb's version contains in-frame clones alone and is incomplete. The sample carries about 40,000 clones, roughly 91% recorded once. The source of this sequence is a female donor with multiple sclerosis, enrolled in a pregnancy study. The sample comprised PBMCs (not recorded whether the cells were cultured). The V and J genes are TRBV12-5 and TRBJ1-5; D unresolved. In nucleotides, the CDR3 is TGTGCTAGTGGTTTGGACAAACAGCCCCAGCATTTT. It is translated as CASGLDKQPQHF.